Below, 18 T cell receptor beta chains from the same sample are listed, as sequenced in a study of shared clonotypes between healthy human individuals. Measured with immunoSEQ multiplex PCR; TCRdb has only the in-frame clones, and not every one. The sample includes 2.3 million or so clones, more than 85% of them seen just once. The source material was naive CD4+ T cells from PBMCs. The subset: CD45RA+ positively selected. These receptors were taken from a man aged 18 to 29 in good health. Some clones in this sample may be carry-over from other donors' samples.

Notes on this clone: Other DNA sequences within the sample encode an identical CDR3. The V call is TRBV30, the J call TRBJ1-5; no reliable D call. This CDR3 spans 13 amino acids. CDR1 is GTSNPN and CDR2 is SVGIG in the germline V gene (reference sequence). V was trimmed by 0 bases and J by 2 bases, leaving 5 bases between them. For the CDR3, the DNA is TGTGCCTGGAGTGTACAAGGCAATCAGCCCCAGCATTTT. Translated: CAWSVQGNQPQHF. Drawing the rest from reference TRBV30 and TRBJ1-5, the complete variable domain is SQTIHQWPATLVQPVGSPLSLECTVEGTSNPNLYWYRQAAGRGLQLLFYSVGIGQISSEVPQNLSASRPQDRQFILSSKKLLLSDSGFYLCAWSVQGNQPQHFGDGTRLSIL.

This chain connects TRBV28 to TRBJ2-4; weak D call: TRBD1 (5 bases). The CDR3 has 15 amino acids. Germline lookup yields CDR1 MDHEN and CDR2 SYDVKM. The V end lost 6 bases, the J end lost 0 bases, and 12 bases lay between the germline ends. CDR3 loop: CASRATGVAKNIQYF. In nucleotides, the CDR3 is TGTGCCAGCAGGGCCACAGGAGTAGCCAAAAACATTCAGTACTTC.

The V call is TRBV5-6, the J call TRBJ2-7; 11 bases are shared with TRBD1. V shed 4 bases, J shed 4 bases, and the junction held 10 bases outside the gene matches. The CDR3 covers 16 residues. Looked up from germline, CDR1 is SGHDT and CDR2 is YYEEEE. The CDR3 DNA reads TGTGCCAGCAGCCCAGTGCGGACAGGGGGCTCATACGAGCAGTACTTC. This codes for CASSPVRTGGSYEQYF.

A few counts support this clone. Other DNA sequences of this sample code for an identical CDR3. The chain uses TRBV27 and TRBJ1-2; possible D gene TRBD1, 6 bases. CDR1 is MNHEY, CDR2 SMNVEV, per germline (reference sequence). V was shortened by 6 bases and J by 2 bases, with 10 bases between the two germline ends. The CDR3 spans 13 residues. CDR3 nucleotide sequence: TGTGCCAGCAGGTCTACAGGGAACTATGGCTACACCTTC. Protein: CASRSTGNYGYTF.

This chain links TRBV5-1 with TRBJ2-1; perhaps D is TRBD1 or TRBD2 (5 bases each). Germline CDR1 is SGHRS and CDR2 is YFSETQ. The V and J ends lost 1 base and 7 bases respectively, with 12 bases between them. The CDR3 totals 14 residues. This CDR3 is CASSLSGTKNEQFF. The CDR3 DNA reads TGCGCCAGCAGCTTGAGTGGGACGAAAAATGAGCAGTTCTTC.

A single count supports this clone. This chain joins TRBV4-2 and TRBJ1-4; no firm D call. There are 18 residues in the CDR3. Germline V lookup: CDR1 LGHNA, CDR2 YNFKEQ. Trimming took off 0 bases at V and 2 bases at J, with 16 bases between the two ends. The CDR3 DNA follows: TGTGCCAGCAGCCAAGAAGGGTTAAGAGATCGGACTAATGAAAAACTGTTTTTT. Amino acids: CASSQEGLRDRTNEKLFF.

CDR3 nucleotide sequence: TGCGCCAGCAGCTTGTGGGGTCCCCTCGCCTTGAACACTGAAGCTTTCTTT. It codes for CASSLWGPLALNTEAFF. This rearrangement joins TRBV5-1 to TRBJ1-1, with unresolved D. The V and J ends lost 1 base and 0 bases respectively, with 16 bases between them. Germline CDR1 SGHRS, CDR2 YFSETQ. The length of the CDR3 is 17 residues.

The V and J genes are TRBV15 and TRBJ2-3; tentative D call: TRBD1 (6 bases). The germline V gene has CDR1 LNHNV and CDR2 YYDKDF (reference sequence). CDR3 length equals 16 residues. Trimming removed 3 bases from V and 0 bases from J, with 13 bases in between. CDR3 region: CATSSGTTSSTDTQYF. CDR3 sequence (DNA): TGTGCCACCAGCAGCGGGACAACCTCTAGCACAGATACGCAGTATTTT.

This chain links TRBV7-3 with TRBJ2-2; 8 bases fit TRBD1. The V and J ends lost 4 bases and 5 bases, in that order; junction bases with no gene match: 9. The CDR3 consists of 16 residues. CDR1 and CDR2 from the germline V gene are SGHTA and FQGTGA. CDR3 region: CASSSAGQAFTGELFF. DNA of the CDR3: TGTGCCAGCAGCTCCGCGGGACAGGCATTTACCGGGGAGCTGTTTTTT.

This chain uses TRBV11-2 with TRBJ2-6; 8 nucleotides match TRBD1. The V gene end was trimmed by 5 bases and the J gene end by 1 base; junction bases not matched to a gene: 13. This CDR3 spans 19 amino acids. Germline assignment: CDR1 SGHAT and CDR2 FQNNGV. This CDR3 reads CASSSLKRDRTSGANVLTF. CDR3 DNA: TGTGCCAGCAGCAGCTTAAAACGGGACAGGACATCTGGGGCCAACGTCCTGACTTTC.

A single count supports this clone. CDR3 in amino acids: CASSQGFPNTGELFF. The CDR3 nucleotides read TGCGCCAGCAGCCAGGGATTCCCGAACACCGGGGAGCTGTTTTTT. The chain has TRBV4-1 and TRBJ2-2; no clear D. CDR1 is MGHRA, CDR2 YSYEKL, per germline. V was clipped by 3 bases and J by 0 bases, with 8 bases between them. The CDR3 runs to 15 residues.

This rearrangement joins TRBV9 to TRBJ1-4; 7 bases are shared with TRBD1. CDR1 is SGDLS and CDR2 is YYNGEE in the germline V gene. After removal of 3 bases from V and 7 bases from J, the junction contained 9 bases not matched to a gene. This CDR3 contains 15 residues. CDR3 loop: CASSAGQVQGEKLFF. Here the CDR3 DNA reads TGTGCCAGCAGCGCAGGACAGGTTCAGGGTGAAAAACTGTTTTTT.

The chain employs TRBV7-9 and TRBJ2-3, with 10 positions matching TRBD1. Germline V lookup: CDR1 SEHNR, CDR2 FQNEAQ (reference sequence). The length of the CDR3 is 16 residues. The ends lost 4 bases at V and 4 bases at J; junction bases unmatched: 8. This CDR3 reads CASSSPGQGSPDTQYF. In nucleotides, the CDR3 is TGTGCCAGCAGCTCACCGGGACAGGGGAGCCCAGATACGCAGTATTTT.

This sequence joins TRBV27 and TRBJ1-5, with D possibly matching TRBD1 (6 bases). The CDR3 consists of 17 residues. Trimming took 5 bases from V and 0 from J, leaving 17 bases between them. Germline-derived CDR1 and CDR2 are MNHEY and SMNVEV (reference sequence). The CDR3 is CASSSRWGGYSNQPQHF. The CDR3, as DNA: TGTGCCAGCAGTAGCCGGTGGGGGGGCTATAGCAATCAGCCCCAGCATTTT.

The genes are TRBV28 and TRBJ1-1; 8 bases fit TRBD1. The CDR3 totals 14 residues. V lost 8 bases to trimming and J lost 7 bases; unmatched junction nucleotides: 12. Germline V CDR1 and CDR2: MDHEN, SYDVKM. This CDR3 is CASLRQQGGGEAFF. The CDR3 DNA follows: TGTGCCAGCCTTAGGCAACAGGGGGGAGGTGAAGCTTTCTTT.

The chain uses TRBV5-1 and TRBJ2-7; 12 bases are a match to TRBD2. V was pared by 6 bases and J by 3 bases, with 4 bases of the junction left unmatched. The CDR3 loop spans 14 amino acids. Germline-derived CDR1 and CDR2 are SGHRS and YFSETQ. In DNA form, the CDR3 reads TGCGCCAGCATGGAGACTAGCGGGGGCTACGAGCAGTACTTC. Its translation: CASMETSGGYEQYF.

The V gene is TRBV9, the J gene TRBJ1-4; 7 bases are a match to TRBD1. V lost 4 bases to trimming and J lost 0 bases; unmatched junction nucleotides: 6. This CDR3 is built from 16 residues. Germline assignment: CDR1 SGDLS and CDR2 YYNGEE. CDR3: CASSPRQGPTNEKLFF. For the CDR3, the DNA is TGTGCCAGCAGCCCCCGACAGGGCCCAACTAATGAAAAACTGTTTTTT. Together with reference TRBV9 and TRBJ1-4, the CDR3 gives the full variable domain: DSGVTQTPKHLITATGQRVTLRCSPRSGDLSVYWYQQSLDQGLQFLIQYYNGEERAKGNILERFSAQQFPDLHSELNLSSLELGDSALYFCASSPRQGPTNEKLFFGSGTQLSVL.

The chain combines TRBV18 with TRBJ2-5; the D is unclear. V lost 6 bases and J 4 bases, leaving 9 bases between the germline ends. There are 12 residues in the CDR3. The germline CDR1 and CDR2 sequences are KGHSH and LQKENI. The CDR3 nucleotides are TGTGCCAGCTCGCTCGTCAGAGAGACCCAGTACTTC. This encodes CASSLVRETQYF.